This T cell receptor beta chain was captured in a study of shared clonotypes between healthy human individuals (dated by TCRdb to 2018 to 2021). Looking at the study overall: Two women and a few men aged 18 to 49 years were included in the cohort. For each donor, CD4 naive and CD4 memory were each run on three plates, CD8 naive on two plates, and CD8 memory on one plate. To estimate repertoire size and how much clonotypes are shared between individuals, the study performed deep sequencing of blood TCR repertoires from about five healthy adults. To increase sequencing depth and limit assay-specific biases, different laboratories used diverse techniques to prepare libraries and sequence TCR repertoires. Between about 0.9 and 8.9 billion PBMCs per donor were obtained by leukapheresis. Study-wide conclusions, independent of this receptor: Based on pairwise subsampling, the degree of clonotype sharing among donors was expected to be affected by sequencing depth. Estimated clonotype richness was generally larger for naive than for memory subsets. The small number of donors limited the genetic and exposure-history diversity represented. Higher generation probabilities were observed for clonotypes shared by all four sorted-subset donors than for non-shared clonotypes. Across four donors, approximately 5% of naive CD4, 3% to 4% of naive CD8, 2% to 2.5% of memory CD4, and 0.4% of memory CD8 clonotypes were shared. Even with the large sequencing depth, rarefaction of the sorted-subset datasets indicated that sequencing was incomplete. Sampling was restricted to blood, and TCR repertoires in tissues likely differ from the TCR repertoires found in blood.

CD8 naive samples were obtained by positive selection for CCR7 among CD45RO-negative cells, yielding a CD45RA+CCR7+ population from which TemRA cells were excluded. The donors were healthy, HIV-negative adults with no recently reported acute infections or vaccinations. Only Caucasian adults living in Nashville, Tennessee, USA were represented among the donors. Blood was collected by leukapheresis, and PBMCs were isolated by Ficoll-Histopaque density gradient centrifugation and then cryopreserved in liquid nitrogen vapor phase. Analytical flow cytometry was used to check the purity and quantity of each magnetically sorted T cell population. From each sorted fraction, genomic DNA was isolated and quantified by UV absorbance on a Nanodrop 2000c. Using the deep immunoSEQ assay, multiplex PCR amplified TCR CDR3 regions from genomic DNA. For each cell subset, the extracted genomic DNA was distributed evenly across all wells of several immunoSEQ 96-well plates, and each plate served as one replicate. Each replicate PCR for sorted subsets received roughly 0.2 ug genomic DNA, equal to roughly 30,000 T cell genomes. Purified libraries were measured with a Qubit 3.0 fluorometer, size-checked on a Bioanalyzer 2100, and measured again with the KAPA Library Quantification kit. Every immunoSEQ 96-well plate was sequenced on a separate single-read 150-cycle Illumina NextSeq 550 flow cell. The paper's data handling went like this. The immunoSEQ output contained only junctional sequences without quality scores, so filtering could not match that applied to full-length reads. Sequences were annotated with PyIR, a Python wrapper for IgBLAST v1.9, using IMGT germline references to assign V/J genes and CDR3. Reads were removed for weak V/J assignments (E-value above 1e-6), missing CDR3, stop codons, out-of-frame junctions, or ambiguous translated residues. V3J clonotypes were defined as sequences sharing the same inferred V gene, J gene, and CDR3 amino acid sequence. Percentage overlap between repertoires was calculated by dividing the number of shared unique clonotypes by the size of the smaller repertoire. Repertoire richness was assessed with RTK rarefaction, the Chao1 estimator, and Recon v2.1 estimates of unobserved clonotypes. For all TCRbeta clonotypes obtained by the gDNA method from a handful of donors, generation probabilities were computed with OLGA. TCRdb limited this immuneACCESS table to in-frame rearrangements with V and J called. A share of clones is missing; checked studies link under half to unresolved V genes, and the rest is unexplained. V and J calls and clone size come straight from that table; D and trimming were deduced from the DNA. The sample table holds 600,000 or so clones, of which more than 95% were seen once. 0.3% of the sample is taken by the ten largest.

V drops 4 bases and J drops 9 bases, leaving 13 bases in between. The germline V gene yields MGHRA for CDR1 and YSYEKL for CDR2. The CDR3 runs 13 residues from the cysteine to the phenylalanine. The entry retains the CDR3 DNA only, 39 bases that are in frame from base 1. In regard to this clone: It lacks a known antigen. The input lacks base qualities; no much larger clone sits a single base away.

Material: naive CD8+ T cells sorted from blood. The cell subset or site label, as the study defines it: CD45RA+CCR7+. The chain was built from TRBV4-1 and TRBJ2-1, with no confident D gene call. The TCR comes from a man aged 25-45 years in good health. CDR3 sequence: CASSLTPAIEQFF. The base sequence is TGCGCCAGCAGCCTGACTCCCGCGATTGAGCAGTTCTTC.